This TCR beta chain is drawn from a study of T cell responses to AZD1222 COVID-19 vaccine (dated by TCRdb to 2020 to 2022). Study-wide context: AZD1222 recipients with second doses at about 4 weeks or about 12 weeks were pooled, because spike-specific TCR depth and breadth did not differ between schedules. A total of 230 to 250 trial participants underwent TCR sequencing, of whom 207 received two doses of AZD1222 and about 25 received two doses of the MenACWY control vaccine. Trial participants were enrolled by age into 18-55, 56-69 and 70-plus year subgroups, with roughly 160, 29 and 62 TCR-sequenced participants respectively.

Sample time point, as interpreted from the label and publication: baseline before first vaccination. Vaccinee samples came from UK trials COV001 and COV002, including a single-blind randomized controlled phase 2/3 trial of AZD1222 (ChAdOx1 nCoV-19) in healthy adults. For TCRbeta chain sequencing, PBMC samples from trial participants were taken at day 0 and at day 28 after the second dose. The CDR3 regions of human TCRbeta chains were analyzed by immunosequencing. The original methods were these. Repertoire TCRs were matched against a reference library of SARS-CoV-2-specific TCRs generated with the MIRA antigen-specificity platform. Breadth was defined as the fraction of unique TCRs that were SARS-CoV-2-associated. Depth was defined as the fraction of total T cells that were SARS-CoV-2-associated. Using the MIRA data, each spike-specific TCR was mapped to the spike region that the TCR reacts to and placed in a CD4 or CD8 class. Log10-transformed breadth and depth values were compared by one-way ANOVA with Sidak's multiple comparisons tests. The table was pulled from immuneACCESS by TCRdb, which kept in-frame rearrangements only. Such tables lose some clones; where checked, under half of the loss comes from unresolved V genes, and the rest has no known cause. The D gene and trimming were derived from the DNA, and the V and J assignments and clone size from that table. Counted in this sample were more than 95,000 clones; around nine tenths of them appeared once. Clones ranked in the top ten supply around 8.7% of the sample.

Turning to this clone: Its antigen is still unknown. No per-base quality is available; no much larger clone lies one base away.

General findings and caveats noted by the study authors: After two AZD1222 doses, both the breadth and the depth of spike-specific TCRs were significantly higher than at day 0 and than in MenACWY recipients. CD4 TCRs associated with the vaccine covered the entire spike protein, and the dominant responses were in regions 160-218 and 743-854. Conclusions about previously exposed vaccinees are limited because only six or seven AZD1222 recipients were SARS-CoV-2 seropositive at baseline. Because no day 14 peak-response samples were available, the repertoires could be characterized only after the peak T cell response. In the small 56-69-year group, the increase in depth fell short of significance, most likely because of low power. Epitopes outside the regions mutated in the B.1.351 and B.1.1.7 variants were reportedly recognized by nearly half of the unique spike-specific TCRs. Most participants were white British and females outnumbered males, and the authors suggested that clonal diversity may have been underestimated.

The source material was peripheral blood, sampled on day 0 of AZD1222 vaccination. The sequence was obtained from an adult in good health.

The CDR3 has the sequence CATRSGGAYNEQFF. The sequenced DNA: TGTGCCACCAGATCAGGTGGGGCCTACAATGAGCAGTTCTTC. The receptor chain draws on TRBV24-1 and TRBJ2-1; the D gene is not confidently resolved. V is pared back by 7 bases and J by 2 bases, with 11 bases lying between the germline termini. There are 14 amino acids in the CDR3, from cysteine to phenylalanine inclusive. CDR3 DNA is the only sequence kept; it has 42 bases, read in frame from the first base. From a lookup of the germline V gene, CDR1 and CDR2 are KGHDR and SFDVKD.